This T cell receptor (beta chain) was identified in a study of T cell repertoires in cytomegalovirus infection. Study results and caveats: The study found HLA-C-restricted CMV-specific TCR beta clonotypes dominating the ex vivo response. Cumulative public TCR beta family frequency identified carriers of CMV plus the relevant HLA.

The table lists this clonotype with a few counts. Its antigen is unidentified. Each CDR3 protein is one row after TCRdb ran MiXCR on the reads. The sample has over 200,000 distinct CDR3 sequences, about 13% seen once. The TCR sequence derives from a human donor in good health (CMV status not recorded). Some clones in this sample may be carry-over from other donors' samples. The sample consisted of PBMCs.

CDR3 amino acids: CSARRQANTDTQYF. DNA of the CDR3: TGCAGTGCTAGACGACAGGCCAACACAGATACGCAGTATTTT. The chain recombines TRBV20-1 with TRBJ2-3; TRBD1 is a possible D gene (6 bases). CDR1 and CDR2 (germline): DFQATT, SNEGSKA (reference sequence). The CDR3 consists of 14 residues. Trimming stripped 2 bases from V and 2 bases from J, with 11 bases between.